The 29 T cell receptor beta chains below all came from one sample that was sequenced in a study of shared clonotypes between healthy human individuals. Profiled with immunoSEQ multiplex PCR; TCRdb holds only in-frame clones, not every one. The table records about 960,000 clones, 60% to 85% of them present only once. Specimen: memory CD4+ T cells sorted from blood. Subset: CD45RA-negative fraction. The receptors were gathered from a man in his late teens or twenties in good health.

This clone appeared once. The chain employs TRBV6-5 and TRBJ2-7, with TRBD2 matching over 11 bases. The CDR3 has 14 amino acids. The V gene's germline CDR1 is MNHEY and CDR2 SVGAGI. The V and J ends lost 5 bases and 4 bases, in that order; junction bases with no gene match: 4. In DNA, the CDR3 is TGTGCCAGCAGTCCCGCTAGCGGGAGGTACGAGCAGTACTTC. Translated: CASSPASGRYEQYF.

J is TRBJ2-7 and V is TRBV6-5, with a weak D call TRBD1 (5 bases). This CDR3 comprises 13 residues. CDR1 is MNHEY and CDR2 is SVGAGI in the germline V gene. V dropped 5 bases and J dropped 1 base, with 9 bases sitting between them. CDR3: CASSRRQSYEQYF. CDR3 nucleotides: TGTGCCAGCAGTCGGAGACAGTCCTACGAGCAGTACTTC.

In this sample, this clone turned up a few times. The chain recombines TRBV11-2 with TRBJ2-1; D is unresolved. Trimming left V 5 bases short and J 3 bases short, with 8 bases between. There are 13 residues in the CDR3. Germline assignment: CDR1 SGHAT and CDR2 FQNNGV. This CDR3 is CASSLNLYNEQFF. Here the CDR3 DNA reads TGTGCCAGCAGCCTAAATCTCTACAATGAGCAGTTCTTC.

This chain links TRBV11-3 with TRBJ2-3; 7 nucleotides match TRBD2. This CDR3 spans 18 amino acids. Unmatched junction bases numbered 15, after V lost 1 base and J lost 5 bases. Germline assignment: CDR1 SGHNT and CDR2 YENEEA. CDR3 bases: TGTGCCAGCAGCTTAGGGGTGGGGCGCGGGAGCATTGAAGATACGCAGTATTTT. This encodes CASSLGVGRGSIEDTQYF.

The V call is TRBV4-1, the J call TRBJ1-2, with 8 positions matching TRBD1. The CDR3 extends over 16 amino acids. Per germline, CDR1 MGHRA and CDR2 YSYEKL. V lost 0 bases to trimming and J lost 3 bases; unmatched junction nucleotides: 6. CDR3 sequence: CASSQDRNRGDYGYTF. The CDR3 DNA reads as TGCGCCAGCAGCCAAGATAGGAACAGGGGGGACTATGGCTACACCTTC.

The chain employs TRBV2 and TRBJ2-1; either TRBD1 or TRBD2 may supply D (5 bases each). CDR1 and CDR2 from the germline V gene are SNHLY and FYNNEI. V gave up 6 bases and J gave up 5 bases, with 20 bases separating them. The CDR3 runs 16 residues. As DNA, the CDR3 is TGTGCCAGCAGCCCATGGGGACCGTTCGAGAACAATGAGCAGTTCTTC. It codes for CASSPWGPFENNEQFF.

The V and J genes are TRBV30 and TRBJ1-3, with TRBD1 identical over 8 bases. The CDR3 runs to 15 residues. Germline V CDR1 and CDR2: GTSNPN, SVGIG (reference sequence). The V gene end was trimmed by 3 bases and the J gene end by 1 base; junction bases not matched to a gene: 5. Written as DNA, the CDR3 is TGTGCCTGGAGCCAGGGGGCTACGTCTGGAAACACCATATATTTT. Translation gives CAWSQGATSGNTIYF.

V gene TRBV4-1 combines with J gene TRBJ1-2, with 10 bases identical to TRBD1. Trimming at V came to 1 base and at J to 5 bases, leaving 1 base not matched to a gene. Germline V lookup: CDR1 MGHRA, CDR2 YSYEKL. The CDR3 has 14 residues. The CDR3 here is CASSQAGQGYGYTF. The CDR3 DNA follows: TGCGCCAGCAGCCAAGCGGGACAGGGGTATGGCTACACCTTC.

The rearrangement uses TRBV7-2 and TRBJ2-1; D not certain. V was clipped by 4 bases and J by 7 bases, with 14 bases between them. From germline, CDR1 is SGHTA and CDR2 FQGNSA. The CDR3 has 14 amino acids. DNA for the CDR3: TGTGCCAGCAGCTCGCCCCCCCTCAGGAATGAGCAGTTCTTC. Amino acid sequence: CASSSPPLRNEQFF.

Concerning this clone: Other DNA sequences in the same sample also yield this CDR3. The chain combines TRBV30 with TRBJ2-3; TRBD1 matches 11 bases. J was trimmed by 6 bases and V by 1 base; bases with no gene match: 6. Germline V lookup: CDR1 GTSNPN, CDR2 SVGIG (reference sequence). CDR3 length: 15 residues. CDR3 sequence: CAWSGGQGAYDTQYF. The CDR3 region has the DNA TGTGCCTGGAGTGGCGGACAGGGGGCATACGATACGCAGTATTTT. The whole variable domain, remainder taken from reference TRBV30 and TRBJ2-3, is SQTIHQWPATLVQPVGSPLSLECTVEGTSNPNLYWYRQAAGRGLQLLFYSVGIGQISSEVPQNLSASRPQDRQFILSSKKLLLSDSGFYLCAWSGGQGAYDTQYFGPGTRLTVL.

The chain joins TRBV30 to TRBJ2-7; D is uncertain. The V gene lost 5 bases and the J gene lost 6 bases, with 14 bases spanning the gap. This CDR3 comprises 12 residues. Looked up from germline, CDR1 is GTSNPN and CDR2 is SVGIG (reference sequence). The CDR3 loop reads CAWGPARGEQYF. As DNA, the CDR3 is TGTGCCTGGGGTCCCGCCCGCGGCGAGCAGTACTTC.

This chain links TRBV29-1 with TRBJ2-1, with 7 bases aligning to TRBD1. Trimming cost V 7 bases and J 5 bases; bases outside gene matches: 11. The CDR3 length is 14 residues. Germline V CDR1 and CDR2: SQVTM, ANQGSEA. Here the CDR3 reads CSGLTGKVDNEQFF. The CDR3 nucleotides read TGCAGCGGCTTGACAGGGAAAGTCGACAATGAGCAGTTCTTC.

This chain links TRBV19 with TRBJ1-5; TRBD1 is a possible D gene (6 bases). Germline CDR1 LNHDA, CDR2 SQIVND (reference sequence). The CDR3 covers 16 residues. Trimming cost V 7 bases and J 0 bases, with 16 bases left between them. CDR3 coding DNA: TGTGCCAGTACATCGAGGGGGACATATAGCAATCAGCCCCAGCATTTT. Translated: CASTSRGTYSNQPQHF.

The CDR3 nucleotides read TGCGCCAGCAGCCAACAGACGAGCTCCTACGAGCAGTACTTC. It encodes CASSQQTSSYEQYF. The chain is built from TRBV4-1 and TRBJ2-7; D is undetermined. Trimming cost V 2 bases and J 0 bases, with 8 bases left between them. Germline lookup yields CDR1 MGHRA and CDR2 YSYEKL. CDR3 length: 14 amino acids.

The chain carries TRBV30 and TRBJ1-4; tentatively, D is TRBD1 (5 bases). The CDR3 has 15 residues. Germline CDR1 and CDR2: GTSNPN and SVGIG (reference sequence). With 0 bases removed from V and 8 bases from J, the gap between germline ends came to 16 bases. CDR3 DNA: TGTGCCTGGAGTGTCAAAAGGCCAGGGAGCGAAAAACTGTTTTTT. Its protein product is CAWSVKRPGSEKLFF.

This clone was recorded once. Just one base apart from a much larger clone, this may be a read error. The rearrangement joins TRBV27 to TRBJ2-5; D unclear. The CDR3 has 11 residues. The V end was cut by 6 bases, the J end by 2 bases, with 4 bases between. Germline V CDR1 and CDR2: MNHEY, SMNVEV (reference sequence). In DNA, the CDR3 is TGTGCCAGCAGCTTTCAAGAGACCCAGTACTTC. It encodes CASSFQETQYF.

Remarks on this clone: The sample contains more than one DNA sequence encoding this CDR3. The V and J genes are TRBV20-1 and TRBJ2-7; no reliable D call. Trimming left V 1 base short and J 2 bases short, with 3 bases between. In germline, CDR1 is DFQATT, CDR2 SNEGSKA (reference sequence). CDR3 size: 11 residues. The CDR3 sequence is CSARVTYEQYF. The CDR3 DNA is TGCAGTGCTAGAGTGACCTACGAGCAGTACTTC.

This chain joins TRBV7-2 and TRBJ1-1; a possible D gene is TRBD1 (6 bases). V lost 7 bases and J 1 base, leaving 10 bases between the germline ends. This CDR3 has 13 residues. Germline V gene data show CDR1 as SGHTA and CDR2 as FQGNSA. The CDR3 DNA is TGTGCCAGCACGGGGGCCAGGAACACTGAAGCTTTCTTT. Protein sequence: CASTGARNTEAFF.

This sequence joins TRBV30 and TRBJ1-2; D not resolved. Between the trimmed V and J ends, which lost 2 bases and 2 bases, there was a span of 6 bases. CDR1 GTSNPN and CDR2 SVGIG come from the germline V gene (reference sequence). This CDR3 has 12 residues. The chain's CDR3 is CAWSSRNYGYTF. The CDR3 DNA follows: TGTGCCTGGAGTTCTCGCAACTATGGCTACACCTTC.

Here the CDR3 DNA reads TGTGCCAGCTCAACCAGTGATGAGACCCAGTACTTC. It yields the protein CASSTSDETQYF. The chain employs TRBV18 and TRBJ2-5; D gene ambiguous. The CDR3 contains 12 residues. The germline V gene encodes CDR1 KGHSH and CDR2 LQKENI. Trimming took 5 bases from V and 5 from J, leaving 9 bases between them.

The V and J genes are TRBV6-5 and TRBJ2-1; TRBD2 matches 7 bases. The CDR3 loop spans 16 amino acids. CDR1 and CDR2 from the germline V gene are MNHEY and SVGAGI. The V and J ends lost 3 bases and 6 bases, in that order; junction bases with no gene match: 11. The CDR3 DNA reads TGTGCCAGCAGTTATTTAGGGTCTAGCGGATTCAATGAGCAGTTCTTC. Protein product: CASSYLGSSGFNEQFF.

The CDR3 DNA is TGCGCCAGCAGCCAAGCTTCAGGGGCGAACACCGGGGAGCTGTTTTTT. Translation gives CASSQASGANTGELFF. The chain recombines TRBV4-3 with TRBJ2-2; D is perhaps TRBD1 (6 bases). The CDR3 runs 16 residues. Trimming removed 1 base from V and 0 bases from J, with 9 bases in between. Germline V CDR1 and CDR2: LGHNA, YSLEER.

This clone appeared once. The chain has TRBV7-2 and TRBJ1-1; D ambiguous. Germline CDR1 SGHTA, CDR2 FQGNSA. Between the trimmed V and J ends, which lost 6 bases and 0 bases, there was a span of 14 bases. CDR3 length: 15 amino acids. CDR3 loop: CASSSREPLNTEAFF. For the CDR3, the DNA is TGTGCCAGCAGTTCGAGGGAACCCCTGAACACTGAAGCTTTCTTT. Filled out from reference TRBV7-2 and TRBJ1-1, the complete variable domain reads GAGVSQSPSNKVTEKGKDVELRCDPISGHTALYWYRQSLGQGLEFLIYFQGNSAPDKSGLPSDRFSAERTGGSVSTLTIQRTQQEDSAVYLCASSSREPLNTEAFFGQGTRLTVV.

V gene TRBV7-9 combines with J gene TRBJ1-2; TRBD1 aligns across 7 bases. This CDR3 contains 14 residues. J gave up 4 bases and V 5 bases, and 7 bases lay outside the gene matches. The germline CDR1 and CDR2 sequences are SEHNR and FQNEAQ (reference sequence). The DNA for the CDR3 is TGTGCCAGCAGCCGGGACAGCGCCAGCTATGGCTACACCTTC. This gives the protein CASSRDSASYGYTF.

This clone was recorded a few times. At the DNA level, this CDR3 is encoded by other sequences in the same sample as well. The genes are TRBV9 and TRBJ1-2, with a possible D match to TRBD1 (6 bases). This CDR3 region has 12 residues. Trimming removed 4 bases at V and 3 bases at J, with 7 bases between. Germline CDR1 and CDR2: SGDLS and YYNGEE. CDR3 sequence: CASSPGDYGYTF. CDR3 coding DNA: TGTGCCAGCAGCCCAGGGGACTATGGCTACACCTTC.

CDR3: CASNPGLVLQETQYF. CDR3 DNA: TGTGCCAGCAACCCGGGACTAGTACTCCAAGAGACCCAGTACTTC. The chain employs TRBV9 and TRBJ2-5; 8 positions match TRBD2. CDR1 and CDR2 (germline): SGDLS, YYNGEE. The trim removed 6 bases at V and 1 base at J, leaving 8 bases unmatched. CDR3 length: 15 residues.

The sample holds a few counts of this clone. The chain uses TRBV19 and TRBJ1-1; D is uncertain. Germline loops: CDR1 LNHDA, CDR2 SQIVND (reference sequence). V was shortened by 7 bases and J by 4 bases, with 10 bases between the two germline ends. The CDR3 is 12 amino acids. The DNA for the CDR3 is TGTGCCAGTACCGGGTCTAGCACTGAAGCTTTCTTT. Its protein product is CASTGSSTEAFF.

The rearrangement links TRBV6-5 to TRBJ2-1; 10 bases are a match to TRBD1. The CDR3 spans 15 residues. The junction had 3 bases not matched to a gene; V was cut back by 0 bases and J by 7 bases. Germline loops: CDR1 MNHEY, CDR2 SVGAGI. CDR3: CASSYSGQGRNEQFF. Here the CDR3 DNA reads TGTGCCAGCAGTTACTCGGGACAGGGGAGGAATGAGCAGTTCTTC.

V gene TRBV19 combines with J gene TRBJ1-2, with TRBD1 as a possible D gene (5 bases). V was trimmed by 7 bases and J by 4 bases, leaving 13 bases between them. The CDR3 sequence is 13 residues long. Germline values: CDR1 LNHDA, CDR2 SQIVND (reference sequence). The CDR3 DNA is TGTGCCAGTATGGCAGGGAAACTCTATGGCTACACCTTC. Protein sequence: CASMAGKLYGYTF.